This T cell receptor (beta chain) was sequenced in a study of CD8 T cells in Susac syndrome. TEMRA cells were enriched by FACS, and CD4+ and CD8+ T cells were negatively isolated. This CDR3 comprises 15 residues. Germline V gene lookup returns CDR1 SGHNT and CDR2 YYREEE (reference sequence). Germline trimming cut 4 bases from V and 0 bases from J; bases unmatched to any gene: 6. With random hexamers, reverse transcription was performed on roughly 0.45 to 1 ug of RNA. TCRdb used MiXCR to reprocess the immunoSEQ multiplex PCR reads, holding one entry per CDR3 protein. Found here are approximately 110,000 distinct CDR3 sequences, over 85% of them singletons; the top ten hold over 0.07%.

This chain links TRBV5-4 with TRBJ1-1; 7 positions agree with TRBD1. Source material: CD4+ T cells from PBMCs. The receptor's source is a human donor in good health. Written as DNA, the CDR3 is TGTGCCAGCAGCCCGGGACAGATAATGAACACTGAAGCTTTCTTT. Translation gives CASSPGQIMNTEAFF.